This TCR beta chain was documented in a study of T cell responses to AZD1222 COVID-19 vaccine. Regarding the study as a whole: Across spike, vaccine-associated CD4 TCRs were found, dominant at 160-218 and 743-854. The study found Spike-specific TCR breadth and depth rose after two AZD1222 doses. White British people made up most donors, females outnumbered males, and clonal diversity was possibly underestimated.

Germline CDR1 reads SNHLY; CDR2 reads FYNNEI. The germline V and J ends were trimmed by 6 bases and 9 bases, with 15 bases remaining between them. This CDR3 is 14 amino acids long. Profiled with immunoSEQ multiplex PCR; TCRdb holds only in-frame clones, not every one. The table has 150,000 or so clones, approximately 78% seen once; the top ten hold about 3.8%. On this clone: Its antigen is unidentified.

The receptor was derived from an adult in good health. Sequencing used peripheral blood, obtained on day 0 of MenACWY control vaccination. The chain joins TRBV2 to TRBJ1-6; D remains ambiguous. Written as DNA, the CDR3 is TGTGCCAGCAGAATTACGAATTTGGTTTCACCCCTCCACTTT. This gives the protein CASRITNLVSPLHF.